This paragraph reports one T cell receptor (beta chain). As yet, its antigen is unknown. The data originate from a study of response to subunit inactivated influenza vaccine. The CDR3 is made up of 14 amino acids. Trimming at V came to 1 base and at J to 9 bases, leaving 3 bases not matched to a gene. Germline lookup yields CDR1 SEHNR and CDR2 FQNEAQ (reference sequence). MiXCR, applied by TCRdb to the RT-PCR reads, yields one record per CDR3 protein. Among over 800,000 distinct CDR3 sequences listed, 21% were seen once. Broader study findings: New T cells are recruited in small numbers by each seasonal influenza vaccination, according to the authors' suggestion.

Source: PBMCs from blood, taken 4 to 6 days after vaccination. The receptor was isolated from a man over 45 who received an inactivated influenza vaccine. The chain joins TRBV7-9 to TRBJ2-1; 10 bases line up with TRBD2. For the CDR3, the DNA is TGTGCCAGCAGCTTAGAACTAGCGGGGTCTGAGCAGTTCTTC. It specifies CASSLELAGSEQFF.